A selection of T cell receptor beta chains follows, all from one sample in a study of cytomegalovirus exposure and HLA in healthy donors. The protocol was immunoSEQ multiplex PCR, while the TCRdb copy is restricted to in-frame clones and leaves out a portion. The data contain about 84,000 clones, about nine tenths of them singletons. The sample was PBMCs. These receptors all come from a young man in good health and CMV-seronegative. CDR3s include the opening cysteine and the closing phenylalanine or tryptophan. Each record gives: J gene, CDR3 length, V gene, CDR3 protein.

>TRBJ2-7|10|TRBV28
CASRLRRQYF
>TRBJ1-1|17|TRBV7-6
CASGRGRDSLMNTEAFF
>TRBJ1-2|13|TRBV5-4
CASSLDEYYGYTF
>TRBJ1-4|15|TRBV7-9
CASSHRTRHNEKLFF
>TRBJ1-2|14|TRBV28
CASSLKGQIYGYTF
>TRBJ2-2|14|TRBV5-5
CATQRSANTGELFF
>TRBJ2-3|14|TRBV2
CASSGVAVVDTQYF
>TRBJ1-2|14|TRBV29-1
CSVGGSADIYGYTF
>TRBJ2-3|15|TRBV19
CASSIVGDRAYGQYF
>TRBJ1-1|16|TRBV4-1
CASSQQGSPGRSEAFF
>TRBJ2-7|15|TRBV14
CASSQSVRGAYEQYF
>TRBJ1-5|15|TRBV7-2
CASSSTGQHNQPQHF
>TRBJ1-2|14|TRBV6-1
CASSSQGAIYGYTF
>TRBJ2-1|15|TRBV28
CASRLYRDRENEQFF
>TRBJ2-7|14|TRBV29-1
CSVEGFDTSYEQYF
>TRBJ2-1|15|TRBV11-3
CASSGWTSSYNEQFF
>TRBJ2-2|17|TRBV4-1
CASSQVGHGGNTGELFF
>TRBJ2-1|17|TRBV29-1
CSVEDLSETGVYNEQFF
>TRBJ1-2|14|TRBV5-4
CASSLREANYGYTF
>TRBJ2-2|14|TRBV5-6
CASSLEQGTGELFF
>TRBJ2-3|15|TRBV7-6
CASSLQVPSTDTQYF
>TRBJ2-3|14|TRBV5-1
CASRAIGGTDTQYF
>TRBJ1-2|16|TRBV4-1
CASSHQSQPADYGYTF
>TRBJ2-1|13|TRBV7-3
CASSSQTSNEQFF
>TRBJ2-2|16|TRBV9
CASSVGGDRVTGELFF
>TRBJ2-5|12|TRBV6-5
CASARYQETQYF
>TRBJ2-7|16|TRBV6-6
CASSRNTRTGRYEQYF
>TRBJ1-5|18|TRBV7-9
CASSSPPRQAYSNQPQHF
>TRBJ2-3|15|TRBV11-3
CASSSSGQGTDTQYF
>TRBJ2-7|15|TRBV6-6
CASSYSGRDSYEQYF
>TRBJ1-2|12|TRBV18
CASSETEDGYTF
>TRBJ2-3|15|TRBV28
CASSSRWGGGDTQYF
>TRBJ1-6|12|TRBV15
CATSRDSSPLHF
>TRBJ2-6|18|TRBV7-9
CASSLYGQGAAGANVLTF
>TRBJ2-3|16|TRBV5-6
CASSLSPTGGADTQYF
>TRBJ2-1|15|TRBV19
CASSMKASGVAEQFF
>TRBJ2-4|14|TRBV28
CASRGQGAKNIQYF
>TRBJ1-1|15|TRBV11-2
CASSFDDSLNTEAFF
>TRBJ2-4|19|TRBV5-1
CASSNRRQPEGLAKNIQYF
>TRBJ2-1|11|TRBV20-1
CSPGGGGEQFF
>TRBJ2-7|17|TRBV5-3
CARSGTSGRGDGWMEYF
>TRBJ2-5|13|TRBV28
CASSIGGVETQYF
>TRBJ1-2|13|TRBV15
CATSRRGRYGYTF
>TRBJ2-3|17|TRBV4-2
CASSQTPKTSGSYTQYF
>TRBJ2-7|15|TRBV6-5
CASSPGTSGRYEQYF
>TRBJ1-1|13|TRBV18
CASSPPTNTEAFF
>TRBJ2-2|16|TRBV13
CASSLESGPNTGELFF
>TRBJ2-6|15|TRBV19
CASSIQGSGANVLTF
>TRBJ2-2|14|TRBV5-8
CASSLYIVTGELFF
>TRBJ1-4|16|TRBV19
CASSIRQGASNEKLFF
>TRBJ2-1|15|TRBV6-1
CASSEDPGSNNEQFF
>TRBJ1-1|12|TRBV11-1
CASSYPRGEAFF
>TRBJ1-4|18|TRBV28
CASSTWPSQGGANEKLFF
>TRBJ2-3|15|TRBV10-1
CASSDDGLAGDTQYF
>TRBJ1-5|15|TRBV2
CASSEARGSGQPQHF